This T cell receptor (beta chain) was obtained from a study of identical twins. The ends were cut back, 7 bases at V and 0 bases at J, with 13 bases in the middle. This CDR3 has 14 amino acids. Germline assignment: CDR1 DFQATT and CDR2 SNEGSKA (reference sequence). TCRdb reprocessed the 5' RACE reads with MiXCR, giving one entry per CDR3 protein. The sample holds 200,000 or so distinct CDR3 sequences, more than 15% seen once. These data were also filed under a second study, of T cells expressing NK-cell markers. That work adds: CD8+ T cells in more than five donors included dominant NKG2C+ clonotypes at about 1.0-7.0%.

The rearrangement joins TRBV20-1 to TRBJ2-1; D ambiguous. The receptor's source is a woman between 18 and 30 years old in good health. Sequenced input: CD8+ T cells sorted from blood. CDR3 loop: CSDRTPSSYNEQFF. For the CDR3, the DNA is TGCAGTGACCGGACGCCGAGCTCCTACAATGAGCAGTTCTTC.